This T cell receptor (beta chain) was observed in a study of blood T cell repertoires in COVID-19. On the study more broadly: Acute-phase and convalescent COVID-19 samples originated in the United States, Italy and Spain. T cells, B-cell-depleted T cells, or PBMCs supplied cDNA or gDNA.

The authors' processing: Counts of nucleated cells, estimated from reference gene primer amplification, were obtained. TCRdb's copy holds only in-frame clones and misses some; the assay was immunoSEQ multiplex PCR. V and J calls and clone size are copied from that table; D and trimming were computed from the DNA. Here the sample spans about 62,000 clones, roughly 92% being singletons. CDR1 is SGHKS, CDR2 YYEKEE, per germline (reference sequence). The CDR3 covers 14 residues. V was shortened by 0 bases and J by 5 bases, with 11 bases between the two germline ends. The material sequenced was peripheral blood. The chain has TRBV5-5 and TRBJ1-2; unclear D gene. The sequence was collected from a human donor in a cohort sampled during active COVID-19. The CDR3 DNA reads as TGTGCCAGCAGCTTGGCCCCGTACAGTTATGGCTACACCTTC. Translating gives CASSLAPYSYGYTF.